These T cell receptor beta chains were read from a single sample in a study of shared T cell receptors in the human thymus. TCRdb keeps only in-frame clones here, not all; method: immunoSEQ multiplex PCR. The sample carries hundreds of thousands of clones, around 87% recorded once. These records were also assigned to another study, of human thymus T cells.

Sample: thymocytes. The receptors stem from a boy younger than two with a congenital heart defect. The CDR3 runs from the conserved cysteine through the conserved F or W. D genes are given only for firm matches. For some rows the clone size is stated as once, few or many, or as a class when expanded; others skip it.

.	TRBV27	TRBD2	16	TRBJ2-3	TGTGCCAGCAGTTTAGTGCGGGAGTCTAGCACAGATACGCAGTATTTT	CASSLVRESSTDTQYF
few	TRBV9	TRBD2	15	TRBJ2-7	TGTGCCAGCAGCGTAGGTCTAGCGGGGTACTACGAGCAGTACTTC	CASSVGLAGYYEQYF
.	TRBV18	.	15	TRBJ2-1	TGTGCCAGCTCACCCCCCAGGGGCTCCTACAATGAGCAGTTCTTC	CASSPPRGSYNEQFF
.	TRBV7-2	.	16	TRBJ2-3	TGTGCCAGCAGCTTAGGACAGGACTTACGCACAGATACGCAGTATTTT	CASSLGQDLRTDTQYF
once	TRBV27	TRBD1	13	TRBJ2-7	TGTGCCAGCAGTGGGGACAGGGACTACGAGCAGTACTTC	CASSGDRDYEQYF
.	TRBV4-3	TRBD2	22	TRBJ2-4	TGCGCCAGCAGCCAAGCGGGACTAGCGGGAGGGCCAAGGGATGGGGCCAAAAACATTCAGTACTTC	CASSQAGLAGGPRDGAKNIQYF
.	TRBV6-1	TRBD1	14	TRBJ2-7	TGTGCCAGCAGTGCTGGACAGGGATACTACGAGCAGTACTTC	CASSAGQGYYEQYF
few	TRBV5-6	.	15	TRBJ2-7	TGTGCCAGCAGCTTACAGGGTACCTTTTCCTACGAGCAGTACTTC	CASSLQGTFSYEQYF
.	TRBV21-1	.	15	TRBJ2-7	TGTGCCAGCAGCACTTCCGGGACAGGGCCCTACGAGCAGTACTTC	CASSTSGTGPYEQYF
.	TRBV2	.	15	TRBJ2-5	TGTGCCAGCAGGTCCGAGCGACTCTCCCAAGAGACCCAGTACTTC	CASRSERLSQETQYF
.	TRBV5-4	.	11	TRBJ2-1	TGTGCCAGCAGATGGAGGAATGAGCAGTTCTTC	CASRWRNEQFF
.	TRBV21-1	.	16	TRBJ1-1	TGTGCCAGCAGCAAAGGTAGGGACAGGAAAGGGACTGAAGCTTTCTTT	CASSKGRDRKGTEAFF
.	TRBV28	.	17	TRBJ2-7	TGTGCCAGCAGCCCCGGGGAAACGGAGGGAAGCTGCTACGAGCAGTACTTC	CASSPGETEGSCYEQYF
.	TRBV5-5	TRBD2	20	TRBJ2-5	TGTGCCAGCAGCCTTTACAAAACACCGACACTAGCGGGAGGGCCGGAGACCCAGTACTTC	CASSLYKTPTLAGGPETQYF
.	TRBV10-3	TRBD1	15	TRBJ1-2	TGTGCCATCAGTCCTAGGACTGGGACAGGGAATGGCTACACCTTC	CAISPRTGTGNGYTF
.	TRBV6-5	TRBD2	15	TRBJ2-3	TGTGCCAGCAGGCGGACTAGCGGGGTCACAGATACGCAGTATTTT	CASRRTSGVTDTQYF
.	TRBV15	TRBD2	16	TRBJ2-5	TGTGCCACCCTGAGTTCATCGGGAGGGCCGGGAGAGACCCAGTACTTC	CATLSSSGGPGETQYF
.	TRBV7-3	.	13	TRBJ1-1	TGTGCCAGCAGCTTAGGGACGGCAGGGGCGGCTTTCTTT	CASSLGTAGAAFF
once	TRBV5-1	TRBD1	16	TRBJ2-3	TGCGCCAGCAGCTTGCGAGCGACAGGGGGCACAGATACGCAGTATTTT	CASSLRATGGTDTQYF
.	TRBV30	.	14	TRBJ2-5	TGTGCCTGGGGTCGAGACGAGGTCCAAGAGACCCAGTACTTC	CAWGRDEVQETQYF